These T cell receptor beta chains were read from a single sample in a study of shared clonotypes between healthy human individuals. Repertoires were generated with immunoSEQ multiplex PCR, while TCRdb's copy carries only in-frame clones and drops some. This sample has approximately 2,000,000 clones; around 93% occur once, and the top ten carry 1.5% to 2%. The sample taken for sequencing was naive CD8+ T cells from PBMCs. These receptors were obtained from a young man in good health. Some clones in this sample may be carry-over from other donors' samples. The CDR3 runs from the conserved cysteine through the conserved F or W. Fields, in order: V gene, J gene, D gene, CDR3 length, clone size, CDR3 DNA, CDR3 protein. The D gene is left open where the match is weak. Not every row has a clone size; where given, it reads once, few, many or a size class.

>TRBV25-1|TRBJ1-1|NA|11|NA
TGTGCCAGCAGTGCTGGGGGGGTTGCTTTCTTT
CASSAGGVAFF
>TRBV30|TRBJ1-5|NA|14|NA
TGTGCCTGGAGCCCCGGACGGATCAATCAGCCCCAGCATTTT
CAWSPGRINQPQHF
>TRBV19|TRBJ2-1|NA|14|NA
TGTGCCAGTAGTTGGGGGGGCTTCGGCAATGAGCAGTTCTTC
CASSWGGFGNEQFF
>TRBV5-1|TRBJ2-3|TRBD2|16|NA
TGCGCCAGCAGCTTGGGCCCTAGCGGGGGCACAGATACGCAGTATTTT
CASSLGPSGGTDTQYF
>TRBV10-2|TRBJ2-7|TRBD1|14|NA
TGCGCCAGCAGTGAGTCAGGGGGCCCCGACGAGCAGTACTTC
CASSESGGPDEQYF
>TRBV7-9|TRBJ1-1|TRBD1|15|once
TGTGCCAGCAGCGTTCCGGGACAGGGGGATTCTGAAGCTTTCTTT
CASSVPGQGDSEAFF
>TRBV4-1|TRBJ2-1|TRBD2|17|NA
TGCGCCAGCAGCCAACCTCGAACTAGCGGGAGATCCGATGAGCAGTTCTTC
CASSQPRTSGRSDEQFF
>TRBV4-2|TRBJ2-1|NA|16|NA
TGTGCCAGCAGCCACTTCCGGGAGAGCTCCTACAATGAGCAGTTCTTC
CASSHFRESSYNEQFF
>TRBV10-3|TRBJ1-5|NA|16|NA
TGTGCCATCAGTGAGTCGGTAGGGGTGAGCAATCAGCCCCAGCATTTT
CAISESVGVSNQPQHF
>TRBV28|TRBJ1-2|NA|17|NA
TGTGCCAGCAGAGGGATCAAGGGGGGTCCCGTGTACTATGGCTACACCTTC
CASRGIKGGPVYYGYTF
>TRBV25-1|TRBJ2-7|TRBD1|13|NA
TGTGCCAGCAGTGCACAGGGGGCCTACGAGCAGTACTTC
CASSAQGAYEQYF
>TRBV6-5|TRBJ1-1|NA|14|NA
TGTGCCAGCAGTCCGGGGGTAAGAGACACTGAAGCTTTCTTT
CASSPGVRDTEAFF
>TRBV4-1|TRBJ2-2|NA|12|NA
TGCGCCAGCAGCCAAATTAGTGGGGAGCTGTTTTTT
CASSQISGELFF
>TRBV28|TRBJ1-1|NA|11|NA
TGTACCAGCAGTTCGAACACTGAAGCTTTCTTT
CTSSSNTEAFF
>TRBV9|TRBJ2-7|NA|15|once
TGTGCCAGCAGCGTAAGGCCGACGGGAGACTACGAGCAGTACTTC
CASSVRPTGDYEQYF
>TRBV5-4|TRBJ2-7|TRBD1|15|NA
TGTGCCAGCAGCTCACGGACAGGGGACGCCTACGAGCAGTACTTC
CASSSRTGDAYEQYF
>TRBV7-2|TRBJ1-2|NA|15|NA
TGTGCCAGCAGCTTAGGGCCCCAGGGCAACTATGGCTACACCTTC
CASSLGPQGNYGYTF
>TRBV27|TRBJ1-1|NA|11|NA
TGTGCCAGCAGTTGGGGCCCTGAAGCTTTCTTT
CASSWGPEAFF
>TRBV2|TRBJ2-3|NA|13|NA
TGTGCCAGCAGTACCCCCGATCTAGATACGCAGTATTTT
CASSTPDLDTQYF
>TRBV7-7|TRBJ2-4|NA|18|once
TGTGCCAGCAGCTTAGGGCCCGACACGAACCTAGCCAAAAACATTCAGTACTTC
CASSLGPDTNLAKNIQYF
>TRBV9|TRBJ1-2|NA|15|once
TGTGCCAGCAGCAACCTACCGGACAGCGACTATGGCTACACCTTC
CASSNLPDSDYGYTF
>TRBV7-6|TRBJ2-3|NA|12|NA
TGTGCCAGCAGCTTAGTAGCAGATACGCAGTATTTT
CASSLVADTQYF
>TRBV4-3|TRBJ2-7|NA|15|once
TGCGCCAGCAGCCAAGATTGGAACATCCCCTACGAGCAGTACTTC
CASSQDWNIPYEQYF
>TRBV13|TRBJ2-1|TRBD2|16|NA
TGTGCCAGCAGCTTACGGGGGGGCGAAGACTACAATGAGCAGTTCTTC
CASSLRGGEDYNEQFF
>TRBV7-2|TRBJ1-2|NA|15|NA
TGTGCCAGCAGCTTAGTTCGGCAGGGCTCATATGGCTACACCTTC
CASSLVRQGSYGYTF
>TRBV30|TRBJ2-1|NA|13|NA
TGTGCCTGGAGTATCACGGGGGCGGGTGAGCAGTTCTTC
CAWSITGAGEQFF
>TRBV19|TRBJ1-2|TRBD1|14|NA
TGTGCCAGTGTGGACAGGGGGACTAACTATGGCTACACCTTC
CASVDRGTNYGYTF
>TRBV6-5|TRBJ2-7|NA|14|NA
TGTGCCAGCAGTTACCGGGCCCTGTCCTACGAGCAGTACTTC
CASSYRALSYEQYF
>TRBV7-9|TRBJ2-7|NA|12|NA
TGTGCCAGCAGCCCGCCGCAGGCGGAGCAGTACTTC
CASSPPQAEQYF
>TRBV27|TRBJ2-7|NA|15|once
TGTGCCAGCAGTTTATCCCACGGGGGTACCTACGAGCAGTACTTC
CASSLSHGGTYEQYF
>TRBV7-9|TRBJ1-2|TRBD1|15|NA
TGTGCCAGCAGCACCCCCAGGGGGCCTAACTATGGCTACACCTTC
CASSTPRGPNYGYTF
>TRBV4-1|TRBJ1-4|NA|13|NA
TGCGCCAGCAGCCAAGTTCTTGCCGGTTCACTGTTTTTT
CASSQVLAGSLFF
>TRBV15|TRBJ1-1|NA|14|NA
TGTGCCACCAGCAGGGGTCGACGGAACACTGAAGCTTTCTTT
CATSRGRRNTEAFF
>TRBV28|TRBJ2-1|TRBD2|19|NA
TGTGCCAGCAGTTCCCGGACTAGCGGGAGGGCCTTTGGGAACAATGAGCAGTTCTTC
CASSSRTSGRAFGNNEQFF
>TRBV28|TRBJ1-1|TRBD1|16|NA
TGTGCCAGCAGGGGGACAGGGGGCTTGGCGAACACTGAAGCTTTCTTT
CASRGTGGLANTEAFF
>TRBV4-2|TRBJ1-3|NA|17|NA
TGTGCCAGCAGCCAAGATCCGCGGGACGGGGAAGGAAACACCATATATTTT
CASSQDPRDGEGNTIYF
>TRBV7-2|TRBJ2-1|NA|14|NA
TGTGCCAGCAGCTTAGGTGGTGAGTACAATGAGCAGTTCTTC
CASSLGGEYNEQFF
>TRBV19|TRBJ2-6|NA|15|NA
TGTGCCAGTAGTATTGGGGGCTCCGGGGCCAACGTCCTGACTTTC
CASSIGGSGANVLTF
>TRBV10-2|TRBJ2-7|TRBD2|14|NA
TGCGCCAGCAGTGATAGTGGAGCGGGATACGAGCAGTACTTC
CASSDSGAGYEQYF
>TRBV6-5|TRBJ2-7|NA|14|NA
TGTGCCAGCAGTACCCGGGACGGCTCCTACGAGCAGTACTTC
CASSTRDGSYEQYF
>TRBV28|TRBJ2-1|TRBD2|16|NA
TGTGCCAGCAGTTTGGAGCGGGGGAGCTCCTACAATGAGCAGTTCTTC
CASSLERGSSYNEQFF
>TRBV19|TRBJ1-4|TRBD1|16|NA
TGTGCCAGTAGTGACGACAGGGCGGGAACTAATGAAAAACTGTTTTTT
CASSDDRAGTNEKLFF
>TRBV7-9|TRBJ2-5|NA|14|NA
TGTGCCAGCAGCCAACGGGAGAACCAAGAGACCCAGTACTTC
CASSQRENQETQYF
>TRBV5-1|TRBJ2-1|NA|15|NA
TGCGCCAGCAGCTTGGGCCATGACGGGGGAAATGAGCAGTTCTTC
CASSLGHDGGNEQFF
>TRBV27|TRBJ1-2|TRBD1|14|NA
TGTGCCAGCAGTCCGCAGGGGGGTATGGGGGGCTACACCTTC
CASSPQGGMGGYTF
>TRBV28|TRBJ2-1|NA|16|NA
TGTGCCAGCAGTTTCCTTAGCGGAAACTCCTACAATGAGCAGTTCTTC
CASSFLSGNSYNEQFF
>TRBV19|TRBJ1-2|NA|14|NA
TGTGCCAGTAGTATCGAATTTCGGATCAATGGCTACACCTTC
CASSIEFRINGYTF
>TRBV9|TRBJ1-4|TRBD1|15|NA
TGTGCCAGCAGCATGTACGGGACAGGGTATGAAAAACTGTTTTTT
CASSMYGTGYEKLFF
>TRBV10-3|TRBJ2-1|TRBD2|15|once
TGTGCCATCAGTCCGACTAGCGGCCCCTACAATGAGCAGTTCTTC
CAISPTSGPYNEQFF
>TRBV28|TRBJ1-5|TRBD1|12|few
TGTGCCAGCAGGACAGGGAACCAGCCCCAGCATTTT
CASRTGNQPQHF
>TRBV27|TRBJ2-7|TRBD1|13|once
TGTGCCAGCAGTCCGACAGGGTGGTACGAGCAGTACTTC
CASSPTGWYEQYF
>TRBV6-5|TRBJ2-3|TRBD2|14|NA
TGTGCCAGCAGCCTAGCGGTCGGGACAGATACGCAGTATTTT
CASSLAVGTDTQYF
>TRBV19|TRBJ2-1|NA|15|NA
TGTGCCAGTAGTCCCAATTCGTGGGCGGACAATGAGCAGTTCTTC
CASSPNSWADNEQFF
>TRBV27|TRBJ2-6|NA|14|NA
TGTGCCAGCAGTTATGACTCTGGGGCCAACGTCCTGACTTTC
CASSYDSGANVLTF
>TRBV15|TRBJ2-2|NA|14|NA
TGTGCCACCAGCAGAGTACGGAACACCGGGGAGCTGTTTTTT
CATSRVRNTGELFF
>TRBV27|TRBJ1-2|NA|14|NA
TGTGCCAGCAGTTCCCCGGAGGGAGTCAGCGGCTACACCTTC
CASSSPEGVSGYTF
>TRBV2|TRBJ2-3|TRBD2|14|once
TGTGCCAGCAGTTCCGCGGGGGGTGAAGATACGCAGTATTTT
CASSSAGGEDTQYF
>TRBV4-1|TRBJ2-7|TRBD1|14|NA
TGCGCCAGCAGCCAAGGACAGGGTAGGAACGAGCAGTACTTC
CASSQGQGRNEQYF